Shown below are 22 T cell receptor beta chains from a single sample sequenced in a study of blood T cells in healthy people across ages. Together with a sample-barcoded 5' primer, a J-beta primer mix was included in a second PCR lasting roughly 6 to 12 cycles. TCRdb re-derived calls from the 5' RACE reads in MiXCR, one entry per CDR3 protein. This sample carries hundreds of thousands of distinct CDR3 sequences, more than 50% of them seen once, and the ten largest clones take more than 25%. Specimen: blood. The receptor set was obtained from a man between 40 and 49 years old in good health.

J is TRBJ2-7 and V is TRBV2, with TRBD2 identical over 8 bases. The CDR3 extends over 13 amino acids. Unmatched junction bases numbered 1, after V lost 6 bases and J lost 0 bases. CDR1 and CDR2 from the germline V gene are SNHLY and FYNNEI. The CDR3 nucleotides are TGTGCCAGCAGGGGACTAGTCTCCTACGAGCAGTACTTC. Encoded protein: CASRGLVSYEQYF. Drawing the rest from reference TRBV2 and TRBJ2-7, the complete variable domain is EPEVTQTPSHQVTQMGQEVILRCVPISNHLYFYWYRQILGQKVEFLVSFYNNEISEKSEIFDDQFSVERPDGSNFTLKIRSTKLEDSAMYFCASRGLVSYEQYFGPGTRLTVT.

The chain employs TRBV28 and TRBJ2-7, with D possibly TRBD2 on 6 matching bases. V was shortened by 3 bases and J by 2 bases, with 17 bases between the two germline ends. This CDR3 contains 16 residues. Germline V lookup: CDR1 MDHEN, CDR2 SYDVKM. As DNA, the CDR3 is TGTGCCAGCAGTTTGCCTAATGGAGGGCGGCCCTACGAGCAGTACTTC. Translating gives CASSLPNGGRPYEQYF.

The gene calls are TRBV12-3 or TRBV12-4 and TRBJ2-3; TRBD1 matches 8 bases. The trim removed 8 bases at V and 6 bases at J, leaving 10 bases unmatched. The CDR3 spans 14 residues. This chain's CDR3 is CASSQGARFDTQYF. Written as DNA, the CDR3 is TGTGCCAGCTCCCAGGGGGCGCGTTTTGATACGCAGTATTTT.

This chain uses TRBV12-3 or TRBV12-4 with TRBJ2-5, with 11 bases identical to TRBD2. This CDR3 comprises 15 residues. V gave up 6 bases and J gave up 0 bases; unmatched junction bases: 3. As DNA, the CDR3 is TGTGCCAGCAGCCAACTAGCGGGGGACCAAGAGACCCAGTACTTC. It codes for CASSQLAGDQETQYF.

The genes are TRBV24-1 and TRBJ2-1; 9 nucleotides match TRBD1. Trimming removed 10 bases from V and 8 bases from J; junction bases left unmatched: 14. This CDR3 spans 15 amino acids. CDR1 and CDR2 from the germline V gene are KGHDR and SFDVKD. The CDR3 coding sequence is TGTGCCACGGCGGAGAACAGGGGGCGCAGGGATGAGCAGTTCTTC. Residues: CATAENRGRRDEQFF.

This clonotype was seen more than once but under ten times. The gene calls are TRBV12-3 or TRBV12-4 and TRBJ2-3; 10 positions match TRBD1. The CDR3 is 15 amino acids. Unmatched junction bases numbered 11, after V lost 6 bases and J lost 8 bases. The CDR3 region is CASSDDRGRTITQYF. The CDR3 nucleotides are TGTGCCAGCAGCGACGACAGGGGGCGGACAATTACGCAGTATTTT.

This rearrangement joins TRBV29-1 to TRBJ1-1; tentatively, D is TRBD1 (5 bases). V gave up 6 bases and J gave up 3 bases, with 8 bases separating them. CDR3 length equals 11 residues. The germline V gene encodes CDR1 SQVTM and CDR2 ANQGSEA. This chain's CDR3 is CSVGDDTEAFF. The DNA for the CDR3 is TGCAGCGTGGGGGATGACACTGAAGCTTTCTTT.

The chain links TRBV28 to TRBJ2-7; no reliable D call. Per the germline V gene, CDR1 is MDHEN and CDR2 is SYDVKM. Deletions cut 5 bases from V and 4 bases from J, with 6 bases between. The CDR3 sequence is 11 residues long. The CDR3 protein is CASSVQYEQYF. DNA of the CDR3: TGTGCCAGCAGTGTCCAATACGAGCAGTACTTC.

This clonotype was found a few times. V gene TRBV20-1 combines with J gene TRBJ2-1, with D possibly matching TRBD2 (6 bases). The CDR3 runs to 13 residues. Germline loops: CDR1 DFQATT, CDR2 SNEGSKA (reference sequence). V gave up 3 bases and J gave up 7 bases, with 13 bases separating them. The CDR3 protein is CSASDLGRNEQFF. The CDR3 region has the DNA TGCAGTGCTAGCGATCTAGGGAGGAATGAGCAGTTCTTC.

This clonotype was found a few times. The CDR3 DNA reads TGTGCCAGCAGCTCATGGGGGTCAGGGGGCTACAATGAGCAGTTCTTC. As protein: CASSSWGSGGYNEQFF. The chain has TRBV7-9 and TRBJ2-1; 7 bases map to TRBD1. Unmatched junction bases numbered 9, after V lost 4 bases and J lost 3 bases. The germline gives CDR1 SEHNR, CDR2 FQNEAQ (reference sequence). The length of the CDR3 is 16 residues.

This clonotype has a handful of counts. Possible read error: a much larger clone is one base away. The chain links TRBV9 to TRBJ2-7, with D unclear. V was shortened by 0 bases and J by 3 bases, with 13 bases between the two germline ends. The germline V gene encodes CDR1 SGDLS and CDR2 YYNGEE. The CDR3 spans 15 residues. CDR3 residues: CASSVAVGLNYEQYF. The CDR3 DNA reads as TGTGCCAGCAGCGTAGCCGTAGGGCTAAACTACGAGCAGTACTTC.

The chain couples TRBV28 to TRBJ2-4, with 7 bases that match TRBD2. The J call may be in error: the DNA end matches TRBJ2-7 better. CDR1 and CDR2 (germline): MDHEN, SYDVKM. This CDR3 region has 13 residues. CDR3 DNA sequence: TGTGCCAGCAGCCCTAGCGGTCTCTACGAGCAGTACTTC. It yields the protein CASSPSGLYEQYF.

The CDR3 coding sequence is TGTGCCAGCAGCCCCGACGGGACAGCGTACACTGAAGCTTTCTTT. Translation gives CASSPDGTAYTEAFF. The chain employs TRBV11-2 and TRBJ1-1; 7 bases are a match to TRBD1. This CDR3 contains 15 residues. V dropped 5 bases and J dropped 3; count of bases not matched to a gene: 9. Germline loops: CDR1 SGHAT, CDR2 FQNNGV. Variable domain in full (rest from reference TRBV11-2 and TRBJ1-1): EAGVAQSPRYKIIEKRQSVAFWCNPISGHATLYWYQQILGQGPKLLIQFQNNGVVDDSQLPKDRFSAERLKGVDSTLKIQPAKLEDSAVYLCASSPDGTAYTEAFFGQGTRLTVV.

The table lists this clonotype with a few counts. The chain employs TRBV29-1 and TRBJ1-1; no definite D call. Trimming took 7 bases from V and 1 from J, leaving 4 bases between them. The CDR3 spans 10 residues. Germline CDR1 and CDR2: SQVTM and ANQGSEA. The DNA of the CDR3 is TGCAGCGGAAAGAACACTGAAGCTTTCTTT. This encodes CSGKNTEAFF.

The V and J genes are TRBV7-9 and TRBJ2-7, with 14 bases fitting TRBD2. The J call may be mistaken, given a closer DNA end match to TRBJ2-5. This CDR3 is built from 17 residues. Per germline, CDR1 SEHNR and CDR2 FQNEAQ (reference sequence). In DNA form, the CDR3 reads TGTGCCAGCAGACAGACTAGCGGGAGGGGGACGATTGAGACCCAGTACTTC. Translating gives CASRQTSGRGTIETQYF.

V and J are TRBV6-6 and TRBJ2-1, with TRBD2 identical over 9 bases. Germline lookup yields CDR1 MNHNY and CDR2 SVGAGI (reference sequence). V lost 0 bases and J lost 5; bases outside the gene matches: 5. This CDR3 contains 16 residues. CDR3 amino acids: CASSYSRASGDNEQFF. For the CDR3, the DNA is TGTGCCAGCAGTTACTCGAGGGCTAGCGGGGACAATGAGCAGTTCTTC.

The V gene is TRBV4-1, the J gene TRBJ1-4; D is unclear. V gave up 0 bases and J gave up 4 bases, with 9 bases separating them. The CDR3 loop spans 15 amino acids. CDR1 MGHRA and CDR2 YSYEKL come from the germline V gene. In DNA, the CDR3 is TGCGCCAGCAGCCAAGATCGTCAGTATAATGAAAAACTGTTTTTT. Its protein is CASSQDRQYNEKLFF.

The V and J genes are TRBV20-1 and TRBJ2-7; 7 nucleotides align to TRBD2. Unmatched junction bases numbered 9, after V lost 2 bases and J lost 2 bases. This CDR3 has 15 residues. Germline CDR1 is DFQATT and CDR2 is SNEGSKA (reference sequence). Written as DNA, the CDR3 is TGCAGTGCTAGATCACCAAGCGGGAATACCTACGAGCAGTACTTC. It encodes CSARSPSGNTYEQYF.

The rearrangement joins TRBV14 to TRBJ2-3; 8 bases are a match to TRBD2. Germline loops: CDR1 SGHDN, CDR2 FVKESK. CDR3 length: 17 amino acids. Trimming removed 0 bases from V and 4 bases from J; junction bases left unmatched: 9. The CDR3 sequence is CASSQDLNGGASDTQYF. Written as DNA, the CDR3 is TGTGCCAGCAGCCAAGATCTAAACGGGGGGGCCTCAGATACGCAGTATTTT.

In this sample, this clonotype turned up a few times. This chain joins TRBV5-1 and TRBJ2-7; 14 bases map to TRBD2. CDR3 length: 17 amino acids. V lost 4 bases to trimming and J lost 1 base; unmatched junction nucleotides: 7. Germline loops: CDR1 SGHRS, CDR2 YFSETQ. In DNA form, the CDR3 reads TGCGCCAGCAGCCACGGGACTAGCGGGAGCGGGTCCTACGAGCAGTACTTC. This encodes CASSHGTSGSGSYEQYF.

Notes on this clonotype: A junction boundary mismatches the germline segment, possibly from a read error. V usage is TRBV10-3 and J usage is TRBJ1-5, with D possibly being TRBD1 (5 bases). CDR1 is ENHRY, CDR2 SYGVKD, per germline. This CDR3 spans 15 amino acids. The CDR3 region has the DNA TGTGCCGTCAGTGTGGAGGGGTCTGGTAATCAGCCCCAGCATTTT. Residues: CAVSVEGSGNQPQHF.

The V call is TRBV12-3 or TRBV12-4, the J call TRBJ2-7; 7 nucleotides align to TRBD2. With V trimmed by 7 bases and J by 6 bases, 15 bases remained unmatched. The length of the CDR3 is 15 residues. CDR3 in DNA: TGTGCCAGCACCCCTCGACTAGCATTGCTCGGCGAGCAGTACTTC. It translates to CASTPRLALLGEQYF.